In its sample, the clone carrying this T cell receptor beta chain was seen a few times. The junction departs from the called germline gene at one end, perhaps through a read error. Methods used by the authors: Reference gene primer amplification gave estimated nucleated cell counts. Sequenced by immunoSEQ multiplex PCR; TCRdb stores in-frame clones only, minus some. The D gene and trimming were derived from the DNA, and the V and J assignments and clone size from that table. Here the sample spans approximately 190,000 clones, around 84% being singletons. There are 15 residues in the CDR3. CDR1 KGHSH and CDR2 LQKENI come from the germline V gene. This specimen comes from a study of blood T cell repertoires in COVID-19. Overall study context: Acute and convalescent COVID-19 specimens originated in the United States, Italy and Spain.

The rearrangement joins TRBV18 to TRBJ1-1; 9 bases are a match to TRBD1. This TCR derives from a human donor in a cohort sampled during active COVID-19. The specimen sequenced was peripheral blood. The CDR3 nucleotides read TGTGCCAGCACACCCGGACAGGGGATGAACACTGAAGCTTTCTTT. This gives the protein CASTPGQGMNTEAFF.